The 18 T cell receptor beta chains below come from one sample, sequenced in a study of control samples from healthy donors and cancer patients. Sequencing used immunoSEQ multiplex PCR; TCRdb keeps in-frame clones, though not all of them. The table records tens of thousands of clones, roughly nine tenths of them present only once. Sequencing used PBMCs. The receptors stem from a man aged 60 to 69 with colorectal cancer.

Written as DNA, the CDR3 is TGTGCCATCAGTGAGTCTGACAGGGGAGTCAGCAATCAGCCCCAGCATTTT. It translates to CAISESDRGVSNQPQHF. This chain connects TRBV10-3 to TRBJ1-5; 8 bases are a match to TRBD1. Germline CDR1 is ENHRY and CDR2 is SYGVKD. This CDR3 has 17 amino acids. Losses at the gene ends were 0 bases for V and 1 base for J; bases not matched to a gene: 5.

The chain joins TRBV7-9 to TRBJ2-1, with D unclear. The V gene lost 5 bases and the J gene lost 7 bases, with 9 bases spanning the gap. Germline V gene data show CDR1 as SEHNR and CDR2 as FQNEAQ (reference sequence). This CDR3 spans 12 amino acids. The CDR3 is CASSLWGNEQFF. The DNA for the CDR3 is TGTGCCAGCAGCCTATGGGGTAATGAGCAGTTCTTC.

This clone has a handful of counts. V is TRBV7-3 and J is TRBJ2-1; TRBD2 agrees at 7 bases. The length of the CDR3 is 13 residues. V shed 8 bases and J 6 bases; nucleotides not matched to a gene: 7. The germline V gene has CDR1 SGHTA and CDR2 FQGTGA. CDR3 in DNA: TGTGCCAGCGCAGGGCTAGCGGTCAATGAGCAGTTCTTC. As protein: CASAGLAVNEQFF.

This clone came up a few times. The chain carries TRBV11-2 and TRBJ1-6; 8 nucleotides match TRBD1. The CDR3 contains 16 residues. J lost 7 bases, V lost 0 bases, and 5 bases had no gene match. In germline, CDR1 is SGHAT, CDR2 FQNNGV. For the CDR3, the DNA is TGTGCCAGCAGCTTAGATTGGACAGGGTCGAATTCACCCCTCCACTTT. Its translation is CASSLDWTGSNSPLHF.

This clone was seen a single time. This rearrangement joins TRBV19 to TRBJ1-6; the match to TRBD1 covers 8 bases. The V segment lost 7 bases and the J segment 10 bases; nucleotides outside the gene matches: 6. This CDR3 region has 13 residues. Germline assignment: CDR1 LNHDA and CDR2 SQIVND (reference sequence). The CDR3 loop is CASKDRVSSPLHF. CDR3 DNA sequence: TGTGCCAGTAAGGACAGGGTGAGCTCACCCCTCCACTTT.

The genes are TRBV19 and TRBJ2-5; TRBD1 or TRBD2 may be the D gene (5 bases each). Germline V gives CDR1 LNHDA, CDR2 SQIVND (reference sequence). CDR3 size: 11 residues. Trimming left V 5 bases short and J 5 bases short, with 6 bases between. CDR3 amino acids: CASSEGETQYF. The CDR3 region has the DNA TGTGCCAGTAGTGAGGGGGAGACCCAGTACTTC.

The chain has TRBV5-4 and TRBJ1-1; no firm D call. V lost 3 bases and J 3 bases, leaving 12 bases between the germline ends. Germline V lookup: CDR1 SGHNT, CDR2 YYREEE (reference sequence). This CDR3 is built from 14 residues. The DNA for the CDR3 is TGTGCCAGCAGCTCGGGAATAGGTGACACTGAAGCTTTCTTT. Protein: CASSSGIGDTEAFF. The full variable domain, its missing parts supplied by reference TRBV5-4 and TRBJ1-1, is ETGVTQSPTHLIKTRGQQVTLRCSSQSGHNTVSWYQQALGQGPQFIFQYYREEENGRGNFPPRFSGLQFPNYSSELNVNALELDDSALYLCASSSGIGDTEAFFGQGTRLTVV.

The chain recombines TRBV5-1 with TRBJ1-1; D is perhaps TRBD1 (6 bases). With 2 bases removed from V and 3 bases from J, the gap between germline ends came to 8 bases. CDR3 length: 13 residues. Germline V lookup: CDR1 SGHRS, CDR2 YFSETQ. The CDR3 region is CASSLQGHTEAFF. CDR3 bases: TGCGCCAGCAGCTTACAGGGCCACACTGAAGCTTTCTTT.

The chain couples TRBV3-1 (or the pseudogene TRBV3-2) to TRBJ1-1; 7 positions agree with TRBD1. This CDR3 comprises 17 residues. CDR1 and CDR2 (germline): LGHDT, YNNKEL (reference sequence). Germline trimming cut 0 bases from V and 4 bases from J; bases unmatched to any gene: 11. The DNA of the CDR3 is TGTGCCAGCAGCCAAGAGTATTCAGGGGGAGGAGGCACTGAAGCTTTCTTT. This gives the protein CASSQEYSGGGGTEAFF.

This clone was detected only once. This chain links TRBV5-6 with TRBJ1-1; D uncertain. Germline V gene sequence: CDR1 SGHDT, CDR2 YYEEEE. V was shortened by 1 base and J by 1 base, with 8 bases between the two germline ends. The CDR3 sequence is 14 residues long. The CDR3 region is CASSLWEGNTEAFF. The DNA for the CDR3 is TGTGCCAGCAGCTTGTGGGAGGGGAACACTGAAGCTTTCTTT.

The chain has TRBV7-9 and TRBJ1-3, with D unresolved. The germline CDR1 and CDR2 sequences are SEHNR and FQNEAQ (reference sequence). The ends were cut back, 5 bases at V and 0 bases at J, with 11 bases in the middle. CDR3 length equals 15 residues. The CDR3 sequence: CASSPDGRSGNTIYF. The DNA for the CDR3 is TGTGCCAGCAGCCCTGATGGACGCTCTGGAAACACCATATATTTT. Full variable domain (remainder filled in from reference TRBV7-9 and TRBJ1-3): DTGVSQNPRHKITKRGQNVTFRCDPISEHNRLYWYRQTLGQGPEFLTYFQNEAQLEKSRLLSDRFSAERPKGSFSTLEIQRTEQGDSAMYLCASSPDGRSGNTIYFGEGSWLTVV.

The chain combines TRBV12-3 or TRBV12-4 with TRBJ2-3; D gene unclear. The CDR3 spans 12 residues. The germline V and J ends were trimmed by 4 bases and 6 bases, with 8 bases remaining between them. The CDR3, as DNA: TGTGCCAGCAGTTCTACGTTGGATACGCAGTATTTT. Its protein product is CASSSTLDTQYF.

The chain joins TRBV5-1 to TRBJ1-1; no firm D call. The V end lost 4 bases, the J end lost 1 base, and 14 bases lay between the germline ends. Germline V gene data show CDR1 as SGHRS and CDR2 as YFSETQ. This CDR3 has 15 amino acids. The CDR3 loop reads CASSLGRTGNTEAFF. For the CDR3, the DNA is TGCGCCAGCAGCCTGGGCCGGACTGGGAACACTGAAGCTTTCTTT. The full variable domain, in which reference TRBV5-1 and TRBJ1-1 provide the parts outside the CDR3, is KAGVTQTPRYLIKTRGQQVTLSCSPISGHRSVSWYQQTPGQGLQFLFEYFSETQRNKGNFPGRFSGRQFSNSRSEMNVSTLELGDSALYLCASSLGRTGNTEAFFGQGTRLTVV.

Only one count was recorded for this clone. The chain couples TRBV6-5 to TRBJ1-1, with D tentatively TRBD1 (5 bases). CDR1 is MNHEY, CDR2 SVGAGI, per germline. The CDR3 is 12 amino acids. The germline V and J ends were trimmed by 6 bases and 0 bases, with 5 bases remaining between them. As DNA, the CDR3 is TGTGCCAGCAGGACAGTGAACACTGAAGCTTTCTTT. Translated: CASRTVNTEAFF.

The chain employs TRBV3-1 (or the pseudogene TRBV3-2) and TRBJ1-2; D unclear. V gave up 4 bases and J gave up 2 bases, with 8 bases separating them. The CDR3 spans 13 residues. CDR1 is LGHDT and CDR2 is YNNKEL in the germline V gene (reference sequence). The CDR3 nucleotides read TGTGCCAGCAGCCTCCAAGGGAACTATGGCTACACCTTC. As protein: CASSLQGNYGYTF.

The chain has TRBV5-1 and TRBJ1-1; D possibly corresponds to TRBD1 (5 bases). Trimming took off 4 bases at V and 6 bases at J, with 16 bases between the two ends. The V gene's germline CDR1 is SGHRS and CDR2 YFSETQ. The CDR3 length is 14 residues. The CDR3 DNA reads as TGCGCCAGCAGCGCCCAGGGAGGGTTCGCTGAAGCTTTCTTT. Protein: CASSAQGGFAEAFF.

As DNA, the CDR3 is TGTGCCAGCAGCTTTCAGGGTACAATGAACACTGAAGCTTTCTTT. Its protein is CASSFQGTMNTEAFF. This chain uses TRBV7-2 with TRBJ1-1, with TRBD1 as a possible D gene (5 bases). With 3 bases removed from V and 0 bases from J, the gap between germline ends came to 11 bases. Germline V lookup: CDR1 SGHTA, CDR2 FQGNSA. The CDR3 is made up of 15 amino acids.

This clone turned up a few times. The rearrangement uses TRBV6-6 and TRBJ2-7; D unclear. Trimming pared 5 bases from V and 9 bases from J, leaving 14 bases between. CDR1 is MNHNY and CDR2 is SVGAGI in the germline V gene (reference sequence). The CDR3 is 12 amino acids. This CDR3 is CASSTSGNVQYF. In nucleotides, the CDR3 is TGTGCCAGCAGTACATCAGGCAACGTGCAGTACTTC.